This TCR beta chain derives from a study of blood T cells in healthy people across ages. The CDR3 is made up of 14 amino acids. Between the trimmed V and J ends, which lost 6 bases and 5 bases, there was a span of 16 bases. A sample-barcoded 5' primer and a J-beta primer mix were used in a second PCR of roughly 7 to 12 cycles. TCRdb used MiXCR to reprocess the 5' RACE reads, holding one entry per CDR3 protein. The sample contains approximately 760,000 distinct CDR3 sequences, roughly 25% of which appear only once. The same sample was also used in a study of T cells of mothers and their children. That paper adds: In each mother, TCR beta CDR3 reads exceeded 8 million; in each child, they numbered approximately 3 million.

The source is a boy younger than 18 in good health. The V gene is TRBV12-3 or TRBV12-4, the J gene TRBJ1-2; unclear D gene. Sequenced material: blood. The CDR3 DNA follows: TGTGCCAGCAGCTTGACCCCGGGAAGGTATGGCTACACCTTC. It yields the protein CASSLTPGRYGYTF.